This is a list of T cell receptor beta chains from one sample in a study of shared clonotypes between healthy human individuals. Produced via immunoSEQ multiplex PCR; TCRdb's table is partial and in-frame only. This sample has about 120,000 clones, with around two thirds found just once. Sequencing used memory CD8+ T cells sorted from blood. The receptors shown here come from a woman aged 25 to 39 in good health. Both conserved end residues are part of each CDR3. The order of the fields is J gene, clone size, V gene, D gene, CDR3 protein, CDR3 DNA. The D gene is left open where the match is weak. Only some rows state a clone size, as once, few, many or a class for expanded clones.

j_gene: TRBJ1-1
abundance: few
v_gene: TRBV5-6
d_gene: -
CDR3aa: CASSTGRNTEAFF
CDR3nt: TGTGCCAGCAGCACCGGTAGGAACACTGAAGCTTTCTTT

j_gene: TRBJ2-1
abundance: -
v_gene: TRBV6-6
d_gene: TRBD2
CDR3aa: CASSTRTSGLYNEQFF
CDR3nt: TGTGCCAGCAGTACTAGAACTAGCGGGTTATACAATGAGCAGTTCTTC

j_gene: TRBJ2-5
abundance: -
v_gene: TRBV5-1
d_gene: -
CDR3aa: CASSLEETQYF
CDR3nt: TGCGCCAGCAGCTTGGAGGAGACCCAGTACTTC

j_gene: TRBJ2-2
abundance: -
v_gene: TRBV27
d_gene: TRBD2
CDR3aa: CASSLLGGGGELFF
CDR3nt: TGTGCCAGCAGCCTCCTTGGGGGGGGCGGGGAGCTGTTTTTT

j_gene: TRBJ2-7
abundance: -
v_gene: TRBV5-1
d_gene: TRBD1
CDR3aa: CASSQPGQGTDEQYF
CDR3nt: TGCGCCAGCAGCCAACCGGGACAGGGGACTGACGAGCAGTACTTC

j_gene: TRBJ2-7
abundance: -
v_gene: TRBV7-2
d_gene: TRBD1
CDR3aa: CASSAPGQGSYEQYF
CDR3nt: TGTGCCAGCAGCGCACCGGGACAGGGGTCCTACGAGCAGTACTTC

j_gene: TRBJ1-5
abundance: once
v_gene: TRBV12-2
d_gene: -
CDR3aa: CASRLPIPGQKINQPQHF
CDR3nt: TGTGCAAGTCGCTTACCGATCCCGGGACAAAAAATTAATCAGCCCCAGCATTTT

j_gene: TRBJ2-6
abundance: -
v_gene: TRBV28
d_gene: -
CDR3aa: CASSSQGAGANVLTF
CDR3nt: TGTGCCAGCAGTTCACAGGGAGCCGGGGCCAACGTCCTGACTTTC

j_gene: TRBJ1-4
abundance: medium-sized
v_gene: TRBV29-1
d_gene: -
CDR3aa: CSVGAQGTNEKLFF
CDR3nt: TGCAGCGTTGGGGCTCAGGGAACTAATGAAAAACTGTTTTTT

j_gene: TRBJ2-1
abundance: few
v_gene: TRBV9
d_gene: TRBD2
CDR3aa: CASSPSMGGRNNEQFF
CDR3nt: TGTGCCAGCAGCCCATCCATGGGCGGGAGGAACAATGAGCAGTTCTTC

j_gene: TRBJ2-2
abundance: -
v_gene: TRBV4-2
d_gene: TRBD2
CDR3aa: CASSHSGLAGGELFF
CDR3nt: TGTGCCAGCAGCCATTCGGGACTAGCGGGCGGGGAGCTGTTTTTT

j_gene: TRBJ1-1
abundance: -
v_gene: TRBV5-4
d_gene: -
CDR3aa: CASKRFMGDMNTEAFF
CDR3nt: TGTGCCAGCAAGAGATTTATGGGGGACATGAACACTGAAGCTTTCTTT

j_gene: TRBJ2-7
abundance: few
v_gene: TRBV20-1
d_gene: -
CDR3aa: CSAREDYEQYF
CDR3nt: TGCAGTGCTAGAGAGGACTACGAGCAGTACTTC

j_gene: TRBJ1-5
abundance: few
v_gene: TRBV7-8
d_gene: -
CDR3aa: CASSPKSGGGQPQHF
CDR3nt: TGTGCCAGCAGCCCCAAATCCGGGGGGGGGCAGCCCCAGCATTTT

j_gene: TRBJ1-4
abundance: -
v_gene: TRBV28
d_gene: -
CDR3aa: CASSPNDGATNEKLFF
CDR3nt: TGTGCCAGCAGTCCAAATGACGGGGCAACTAATGAAAAACTGTTTTTT

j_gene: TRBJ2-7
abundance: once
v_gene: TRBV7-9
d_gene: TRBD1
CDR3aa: CASSYSGQGYEQYF
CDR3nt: TGTGCCAGCAGCTACTCGGGACAGGGTTACGAGCAGTACTTC

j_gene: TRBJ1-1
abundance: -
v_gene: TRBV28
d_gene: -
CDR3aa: CASRIMAMNTEAFF
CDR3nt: TGTGCCAGCAGGATCATGGCCATGAACACTGAAGCTTTCTTT

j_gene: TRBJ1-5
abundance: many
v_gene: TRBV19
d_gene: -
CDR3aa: CASSINSGWQPQHF
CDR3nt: TGTGCCAGTAGTATTAACAGCGGATGGCAGCCCCAGCATTTT

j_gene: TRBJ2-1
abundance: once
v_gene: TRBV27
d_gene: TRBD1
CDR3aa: CASTQGVFNEQFF
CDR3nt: TGTGCCAGCACCCAGGGGGTGTTCAATGAGCAGTTCTTC

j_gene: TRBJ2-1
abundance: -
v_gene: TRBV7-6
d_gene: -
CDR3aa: CASSPDRSYNEQFF
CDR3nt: TGTGCCAGCAGCCCGGACCGCTCCTACAATGAGCAGTTCTTC

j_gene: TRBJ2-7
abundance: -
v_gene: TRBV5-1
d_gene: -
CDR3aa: CASSLASGYEQYF
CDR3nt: TGCGCCAGCAGCTTGGCCTCTGGCTACGAGCAGTACTTC

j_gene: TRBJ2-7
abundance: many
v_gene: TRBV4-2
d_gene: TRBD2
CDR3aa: CASSQGLAGEGYEQYF
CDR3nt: TGTGCCAGCAGCCAAGGGCTAGCGGGAGAAGGGTACGAGCAGTACTTC

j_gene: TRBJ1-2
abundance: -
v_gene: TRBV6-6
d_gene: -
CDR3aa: CAISGDSNYGYTF
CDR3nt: TGTGCCATCAGTGGGGATTCTAACTATGGCTACACCTTC

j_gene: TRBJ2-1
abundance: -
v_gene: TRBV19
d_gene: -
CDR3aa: CASSARLESGDNEQFF
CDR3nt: TGTGCCAGTAGTGCCCGACTGGAGTCGGGAGACAATGAGCAGTTCTTC

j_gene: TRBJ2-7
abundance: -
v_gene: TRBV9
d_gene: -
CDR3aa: CASSEDGTSPYEQYF
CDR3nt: TGTGCCAGCAGCGAGGACGGGACTTCTCCCTACGAGCAGTACTTC

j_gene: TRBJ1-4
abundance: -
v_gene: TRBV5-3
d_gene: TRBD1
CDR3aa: CARSLMTGGGTGEKLFF
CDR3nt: TGTGCCAGAAGCCTGATGACAGGGGGCGGCACGGGGGAAAAACTGTTTTTT

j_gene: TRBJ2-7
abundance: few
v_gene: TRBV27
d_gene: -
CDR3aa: CASRPGAAYEQYF
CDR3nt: TGTGCCAGTCGTCCCGGGGCGGCCTACGAGCAGTACTTC

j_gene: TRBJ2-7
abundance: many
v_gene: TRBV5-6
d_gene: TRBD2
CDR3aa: CASSLAETSGSVFSYEQYF
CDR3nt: TGTGCCAGCAGCTTGGCCGAGACTAGCGGAAGTGTTTTCTCCTACGAGCAGTACTTC

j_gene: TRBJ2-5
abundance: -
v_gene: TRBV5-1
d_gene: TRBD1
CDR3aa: CASSVGTGGELGETQYF
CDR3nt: TGCGCCAGCAGCGTTGGGACAGGGGGCGAACTGGGGGAGACCCAGTACTTC

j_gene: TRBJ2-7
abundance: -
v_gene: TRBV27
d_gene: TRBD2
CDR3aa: CASSFLTSGTYEQYF
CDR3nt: TGTGCCAGCAGTTTCCTGACTAGCGGGACCTACGAGCAGTACTTC

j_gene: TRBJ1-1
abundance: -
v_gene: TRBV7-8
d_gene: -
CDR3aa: CASSQATEAFF
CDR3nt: TGTGCCAGCAGTCAAGCCACTGAAGCTTTCTTT

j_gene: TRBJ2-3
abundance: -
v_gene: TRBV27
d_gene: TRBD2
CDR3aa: CASRPREGADTQYF
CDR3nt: TGTGCCAGCAGACCTCGGGAGGGAGCAGATACGCAGTATTTT

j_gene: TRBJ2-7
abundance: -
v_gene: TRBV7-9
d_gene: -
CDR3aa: CASSLPGGYEQYF
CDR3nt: TGTGCCAGCAGCTTGCCCGGGGGCTACGAGCAGTACTTC